Below, 27 T cell receptor beta chains from the same sample are listed, as sequenced in a study of T cell responses to AZD1222 COVID-19 vaccine. Only in-frame clones appear in the TCRdb table, and some are missing; sequencing was by immunoSEQ multiplex PCR. Altogether fewer than 90,000 clones are present, 70% to 90% being singletons, with the ten largest covering 11%. The sample here was peripheral blood, taken on day 0 of AZD1222 vaccination. The receptors stem from an adult in good health.

CDR3 coding DNA: TGTGCCAGCAGCTCAACAGGGGCTAATTCACCCCTCCACTTT. Translation gives CASSSTGANSPLHF. V and J are TRBV5-4 and TRBJ1-6; 7 bases align to TRBD1. The CDR3 length is 14 residues. After removal of 3 bases from V and 6 bases from J, the junction contained 3 bases not matched to a gene. CDR1 is SGHNT and CDR2 is YYREEE in the germline V gene (reference sequence).

V and J are TRBV12-3 or TRBV12-4 and TRBJ1-1; D uncertain. V lost 8 bases, J lost 6 bases, and 7 bases lay in between. CDR3 length equals 10 residues. CDR3 sequence: CASSGPEAFF. CDR3 bases: TGTGCCAGCTCCGGACCTGAAGCTTTCTTT.

The V call is TRBV28, the J call TRBJ1-2; tentative D call: TRBD1 (6 bases). CDR1 and CDR2 from the germline V gene are MDHEN and SYDVKM. The V gene lost 7 bases and the J gene lost 6 bases, with 24 bases spanning the gap. The CDR3 covers 16 residues. For the CDR3, the DNA is TGTGCCAGCACTCCCCGAGGGGGATCGCCCTTGGATGGCTACACCTTC. This translates into CASTPRGGSPLDGYTF.

Worth noting for this clone: The sample contains more than one DNA sequence encoding this CDR3. CDR3: CASSLQGARTEAFF. For the CDR3, the DNA is TGCGCCAGCAGCTTGCAGGGGGCTAGGACTGAAGCTTTCTTT. V and J are TRBV5-1 and TRBJ1-1; 8 nucleotides match TRBD1. In germline, CDR1 is SGHRS, CDR2 YFSETQ. The CDR3 loop spans 14 amino acids. Trimming at V came to 1 base and at J to 5 bases, leaving 4 bases not matched to a gene.

CDR3 sequence: CAIKVDGANVLTF. DNA for the CDR3: TGTGCCATCAAGGTGGATGGGGCCAACGTCCTGACTTTC. V is TRBV10-3 and J is TRBJ2-6; D not certain. CDR1 and CDR2 (germline): ENHRY, SYGVKD. V lost 7 bases and J lost 3, with 7 bases in between. The CDR3 runs 13 residues.

The J gene is TRBJ1-1, the V gene TRBV12-5; D unclear. Germline V gene lookup returns CDR1 LGHNT and CDR2 FRNRAP. The CDR3 has 14 residues. Trimming shortened V by 3 bases and J by 4 bases, and 12 bases separated the two germline ends. The CDR3 DNA is TGTGCTAGTGGTTTAGACACCCGGGTCACTGAAGCTTTCTTT. Amino acid sequence: CASGLDTRVTEAFF.

This chain uses TRBV2 with TRBJ2-3; D is possibly TRBD2 (6 bases). V was trimmed by 4 bases and J by 2 bases, leaving 16 bases between them. This CDR3 is built from 16 residues. Looked up from germline, CDR1 is SNHLY and CDR2 is FYNNEI. DNA of the CDR3: TGTGCCAGCAGTGGACTTAGACTAGAGACCACAGATACGCAGTATTTT. Residues: CASSGLRLETTDTQYF.

This clone was observed a handful of times. This chain links TRBV21-1 with TRBJ1-6. TRBV21-1 is tagged as a pseudogene. CDR3 size: 12 residues. The CDR3 reads CASSTVRAPLHF. For the CDR3, the DNA is TGTGCCAGCAGCACTGTTAGGGCACCCCTCCACTTT.

The J gene is TRBJ2-2, the V gene TRBV9; TRBD2 matches at 12 bases. CDR1 and CDR2 from the germline V gene are SGDLS and YYNGEE. This CDR3 comprises 16 residues. V gave up 3 bases and J gave up 6 bases; unmatched junction bases: 6. Written as DNA, the CDR3 is TGTGCCAGCAGCGCCCGACTAGCGGGAGTTCCCGGGGAGCTGTTTTTT. Encoded protein: CASSARLAGVPGELFF.

This clone was observed a single time. J is TRBJ2-2 and V is TRBV2, with 14 bases that match TRBD2. CDR3 size: 16 residues. V shed 6 bases and J 4 bases; nucleotides not matched to a gene: 4. Germline CDR1 and CDR2: SNHLY and FYNNEI. CDR3 amino acids: CASSGLAGGCTGELFF. DNA of the CDR3: TGTGCCAGCAGCGGACTAGCGGGGGGCTGCACCGGGGAGCTGTTTTTT.

The chain links TRBV11-2 to TRBJ2-7; 7 bases are shared with TRBD1. The CDR3 length is 14 residues. CDR1 is SGHAT and CDR2 is FQNNGV in the germline V gene. V trimming: 4 bases; J trimming: 3 bases; junction bases outside the gene matches: 6. CDR3 nucleotide sequence: TGTGCCAGCAGCTCCCGGACAGGACGCTACGAGCAGTACTTC. It specifies CASSSRTGRYEQYF.

There are a few counts of this clone. This chain links TRBV7-2 with TRBJ1-2; TRBD1 matches 11 bases. The CDR3 is 15 amino acids. Germline V gene lookup returns CDR1 SGHTA and CDR2 FQGNSA. J lost 4 bases, V lost 3 bases, and 4 bases had no gene match. The CDR3 is CASSLDRGRGYGYTF. The CDR3 DNA reads TGTGCCAGCAGCTTGGACAGGGGGCGCGGCTATGGCTACACCTTC.

The chain uses TRBV11-2 and TRBJ2-7; no clear D. The germline V gene encodes CDR1 SGHAT and CDR2 FQNNGV. Trimming removed 6 bases from V and 0 bases from J, with 6 bases in between. The length of the CDR3 is 12 residues. The CDR3 bases are TGTGCCAGCAGACATGACTCCTACGAGCAGTACGTC. Translation gives CASRHDSYEQYV.

The chain couples TRBV27 to TRBJ1-2; the D gene is possibly TRBD1 (5 bases). Germline assignment: CDR1 MNHEY and CDR2 SMNVEV (reference sequence). The V end was cut by 1 base, the J end by 5 bases, with 17 bases between. The CDR3 covers 16 residues. The CDR3 DNA sequence: TGTGCCAGCAGTTTATATAAAGGGGCGGGGCCTTATGGCTACACCTTC. Amino acid sequence: CASSLYKGAGPYGYTF.

V and J are TRBV19 and TRBJ1-2, with a tentative D call TRBD1 (6 bases). The V and J ends lost 6 bases and 5 bases respectively, with 19 bases between them. Germline loops: CDR1 LNHDA, CDR2 SQIVND (reference sequence). The CDR3 covers 15 residues. CDR3 sequence reads: CASRSEPDREYGYTF. Written as DNA, the CDR3 is TGTGCCAGTAGATCCGAGCCGGACAGAGAGTATGGCTACACCTTC.

The table lists this clone with a count of one. This chain connects TRBV28 to TRBJ2-1; possibly TRBD1 or TRBD2 for D (5 bases each). This CDR3 has 15 residues. Germline CDR1 reads MDHEN; CDR2 reads SYDVKM. Trimming removed 7 bases from V and 6 bases from J, with 19 bases in between. In nucleotides, the CDR3 is TGTGCCAGCACCAAACACGGGTTGAGGGGCAATGAGCAGTTCTTC. Translating it yields CASTKHGLRGNEQFF.

This clone has only one observation. CDR3 region: CASSLEGAVNEKLFF. In DNA form, the CDR3 reads TGTGCCAGCAGCTTAGAAGGTGCTGTGAATGAAAAACTGTTTTTT. The V and J genes are TRBV11-2 and TRBJ1-4; D gene unclear. There are 15 residues in the CDR3. Germline V gene sequence: CDR1 SGHAT, CDR2 FQNNGV. V gave up 0 bases and J gave up 5 bases, with 10 bases separating them. Complete variable domain (other parts from reference TRBV11-2 and TRBJ1-4): EAGVAQSPRYKIIEKRQSVAFWCNPISGHATLYWYQQILGQGPKLLIQFQNNGVVDDSQLPKDRFSAERLKGVDSTLKIQPAKLEDSAVYLCASSLEGAVNEKLFFGSGTQLSVL.

The chain employs TRBV6-1 and TRBJ1-6; TRBD1 matches 8 bases. Germline trimming cut 1 base from V and 11 bases from J; bases unmatched to any gene: 7. The CDR3 runs to 15 residues. Germline V gives CDR1 MNHNS, CDR2 SASEGT. CDR3 DNA sequence: TGTGCCAGCAGTGAAGTTACCAGGGGGCGGACACCCCTCCACTTT. It encodes CASSEVTRGRTPLHF.

The CDR3 here is CASRLAGGRPDTQYF. The DNA of the CDR3 is TGTGCCAGCAGACTAGCGGGGGGGCGTCCAGATACGCAGTATTTT. The rearrangement joins TRBV28 to TRBJ2-3; 13 bases line up with TRBD2. The germline V gene encodes CDR1 MDHEN and CDR2 SYDVKM. The V and J ends lost 6 bases and 4 bases, in that order; junction bases with no gene match: 4. This CDR3 has 15 amino acids.

V is TRBV28 and J is TRBJ1-4; 9 nucleotides align to TRBD1. Germline V gene lookup returns CDR1 MDHEN and CDR2 SYDVKM. The CDR3 is 20 amino acids. The V gene end was trimmed by 1 base and the J gene end by 4 bases; junction bases not matched to a gene: 16. The CDR3 reads CASSLFPGQGGLRNNEKLFF. The CDR3 DNA is TGTGCCAGCAGTTTATTCCCGGGACAGGGTGGTTTGCGGAATAATGAAAAACTGTTTTTT.

V is TRBV5-1 and J is TRBJ2-6; TRBD1 agrees at 7 bases. The V segment lost 9 bases and the J segment 0 bases; nucleotides outside the gene matches: 6. CDR1 SGHRS and CDR2 YFSETQ come from the germline V gene. The CDR3 sequence is 15 residues long. The CDR3 DNA reads TGCGCCACTAACTCAGGGGGCTCTGGGGCCAACGTCCTGACTTTC. This encodes CATNSGGSGANVLTF.

V usage is TRBV19 and J usage is TRBJ1-6; D not certain. From germline, CDR1 is LNHDA and CDR2 SQIVND (reference sequence). V lost 6 bases, J lost 10 bases, and 10 bases lay in between. The CDR3 is 12 residues long. The CDR3 sequence is CASSAPNSPLHF. The CDR3 DNA follows: TGTGCCAGTAGCGCCCCGAACTCACCCCTCCACTTT.

The chain joins TRBV7-8 to TRBJ2-2; 7 bases line up with TRBD2. The V gene's germline CDR1 is SGHVS and CDR2 FQNEAQ. V lost 3 bases and J lost 6; bases outside the gene matches: 7. This CDR3 contains 15 residues. The CDR3 sequence: CASSFDSGRAGELFF. DNA of the CDR3: TGTGCCAGCAGCTTCGATAGCGGGCGGGCCGGGGAGCTGTTTTTT.

The rearrangement uses TRBV24-1 and TRBJ2-1; 9 bases fit TRBD2. CDR1 is KGHDR, CDR2 SFDVKD, per germline. V dropped 2 bases and J dropped 3; count of bases not matched to a gene: 4. This CDR3 has 16 residues. CDR3 residues: CATSDSGTSYYNEQFF. The CDR3 DNA sequence: TGTGCCACCAGTGATTCCGGGACTAGCTACTACAATGAGCAGTTCTTC.

This chain links TRBV11-2 with TRBJ2-7, with D unclear. V lost 5 bases and J lost 4, with 21 bases in between. Germline CDR1 and CDR2: SGHAT and FQNNGV. The CDR3 covers 16 residues. CDR3 bases: TGTGCCAGCAGCCTTACTTCGGTTCCAGTAGGTTACGAGCAGTACTTC. Encoded protein: CASSLTSVPVGYEQYF. The full variable domain, rest sourced from reference TRBV11-2 and TRBJ2-7, is EAGVAQSPRYKIIEKRQSVAFWCNPISGHATLYWYQQILGQGPKLLIQFQNNGVVDDSQLPKDRFSAERLKGVDSTLKIQPAKLEDSAVYLCASSLTSVPVGYEQYFGPGTRLTVT.

The V gene is TRBV6-5, the J gene TRBJ2-2; D is uncertain. Deletions cut 10 bases from V and 4 bases from J, with 16 bases between. Germline V gene sequence: CDR1 MNHEY, CDR2 SVGAGI. The CDR3 is made up of 14 amino acids. The CDR3 reads CATASQWLTGELFF. CDR3 DNA: TGTGCCACCGCCTCCCAGTGGCTCACCGGGGAGCTGTTTTTT.

The rearrangement links TRBV12-3 or TRBV12-4 to TRBJ1-4, with D tentatively TRBD1 (5 bases). V was shortened by 6 bases and J by 8 bases, with 13 bases between the two germline ends. CDR3 size: 13 residues. CDR3 in amino acids: CASRTGQGEKLFF. CDR3 nucleotide sequence: TGTGCCAGCAGAACAGGTCAAGGGGAAAAACTGTTTTTT.